The 15 T cell receptor beta chains presented below share a single source sample, sequenced in a study of CD8+ T cells in alopecia areata. Treatment given: oral pan-JAK inhibitor, 5-10 mg twice daily. Investigators isolated RNA and reverse transcribed it into cDNA to act as the sequencing template. TCRdb keeps only in-frame clones here, not all; method: immunoSEQ multiplex PCR. Of 180,000 or so clones in the sample, 55% to 70% were seen once. Sample: CD4+ T cells sorted from blood, taken at week 24, from a patient treated with tofacitinib. These receptors were taken from a human donor with alopecia areata.

This clone was seen only a few times. The chain is built from TRBV9 and TRBJ2-5, with no clear D. V shed 3 bases and J shed 4 bases, with 19 bases lying between them. This CDR3 has 16 amino acids. CDR1 SGDLS and CDR2 YYNGEE come from the germline V gene. CDR3 residues: CASSAELNGVGETQYF. The CDR3 coding sequence is TGTGCCAGCAGCGCCGAGTTGAATGGGGTCGGAGAGACCCAGTACTTC.

This clone has just one count. V usage is TRBV27 and J usage is TRBJ2-7, with 8 bases fitting TRBD1. The CDR3 consists of 15 residues. CDR1 and CDR2 from the germline V gene are MNHEY and SMNVEV (reference sequence). The ends lost 6 bases at V and 2 bases at J; junction bases unmatched: 9. In nucleotides, the CDR3 is TGTGCCAGCAGCCCCTCCCGGGACAGGCCCTACGAGCAGTACTTC. Protein: CASSPSRDRPYEQYF.

The chain couples TRBV29-1 to TRBJ1-1; D gene unclear. This CDR3 spans 14 amino acids. Trimming pared 4 bases from V and 1 base from J, leaving 13 bases between. Germline V gene lookup returns CDR1 SQVTM and CDR2 ANQGSEA. The CDR3 coding sequence is TGCAGCGTTGTATTCATGATCAAGAACACTGAAGCTTTCTTT. Protein: CSVVFMIKNTEAFF. The variable domain in full, with the rest retrieved from reference TRBV29-1 and TRBJ1-1, is SAVISQKPSRDICQRGTSLTIQCQVDSQVTMMFWYRQQPGQSLTLIATANQGSEATYESGFVIDKFPISRPNLTFSTLTVSNMSPEDSSIYLCSVVFMIKNTEAFFGQGTRLTVV.

CDR3 nucleotide sequence: TGCGCCAGCAGCGTCTCCGGGACAGGGAATCTTAATGAAAAACTGTTTTTT. This encodes CASSVSGTGNLNEKLFF. The chain couples TRBV5-1 to TRBJ1-4; 9 bases are shared with TRBD1. This CDR3 comprises 17 residues. Germline CDR1 SGHRS, CDR2 YFSETQ. V shed 4 bases and J 4 bases; nucleotides not matched to a gene: 11.

The chain carries TRBV23-1 and TRBJ1-1; no clear D. TRBV23-1 is classed as an ORF, of uncertain function. V lost 9 bases to trimming and J lost 3 bases, with 8 bases between them. The CDR3 is made up of 11 amino acids. The CDR3 sequence is CASFGDTEAFF. CDR3 coding DNA: TGCGCCAGTTTCGGGGACACTGAAGCTTTCTTT.

This chain links TRBV4-1 with TRBJ2-5, with 12 nucleotides matching TRBD2. The CDR3 runs 15 residues. Trimming took 1 base from V and 5 from J; bases not matched to a gene: 2. Per the germline V gene, CDR1 is MGHRA and CDR2 is YSYEKL. DNA of the CDR3: TGCGCCAGCAGCCAAGGACTAGCGGGAGAGGAGACCCAGTACTTC. It yields the protein CASSQGLAGEETQYF.

The chain uses TRBV10-3 and TRBJ2-6; D gene ambiguous. Germline lookup yields CDR1 ENHRY and CDR2 SYGVKD. The CDR3 has 15 amino acids. The V and J ends lost 4 bases and 4 bases respectively, with 11 bases between them. For the CDR3, the DNA is TGTGCCATCAGTGTGGCTCTCCCGGGGGCCAACGTCCTGACTTTC. Translating gives CAISVALPGANVLTF.

This chain uses TRBV21-1 with TRBJ2-5; TRBD1 is the table's D call, not checked against the DNA. TRBV21-1 is labeled a pseudogene. The CDR3 is made up of 15 amino acids. This CDR3 is CASSKSQDSQETQYF. In nucleotides, the CDR3 is TGTGCCAGCAGCAAATCACAGGACAGCCAAGAGACCCAGTACTTC.

The gene calls are TRBV28 and TRBJ1-5; no clear D gene. The CDR3 is made up of 12 amino acids. CDR1 is MDHEN, CDR2 SYDVKM, per germline. The germline V and J ends were trimmed by 5 bases and 4 bases, with 6 bases remaining between them. The CDR3 spells CASSGKNQPQHF. CDR3 DNA: TGTGCCAGCAGTGGAAAAAATCAGCCCCAGCATTTT.

This clone was counted between two and nine times. In DNA form, the CDR3 reads TGCAGCGTTGGAGAGGGTGGGGGCACTGGGACCCAGTACTTC. It codes for CSVGEGGGTGTQYF. The V call is TRBV29-1, the J call TRBJ2-5, with D perhaps TRBD1 (6 bases). Trimming pared 4 bases from V and 7 bases from J, leaving 19 bases between. This CDR3 has 14 amino acids. The germline CDR1 and CDR2 sequences are SQVTM and ANQGSEA.

This chain uses TRBV29-1 with TRBJ2-1; D is perhaps TRBD2 (5 bases). Deletions cut 6 bases from V and 7 bases from J, with 10 bases between. CDR1 is SQVTM, CDR2 ANQGSEA, per germline. The CDR3 contains 11 residues. The DNA for the CDR3 is TGCAGCGTGGGGAGTAGAAATGAGCAGTTCTTC. Amino acids: CSVGSRNEQFF.

The V call is TRBV4-1, the J call TRBJ1-4; a weak D match, TRBD1 (6 bases). Germline V CDR1 and CDR2: MGHRA, YSYEKL. The CDR3 is 15 amino acids. V shed 0 bases and J shed 8 bases, with 13 bases lying between them. The CDR3 sequence is CASSQDRGASEKLFF. CDR3 DNA sequence: TGCGCCAGCAGCCAAGATAGGGGGGCGTCAGAAAAACTGTTTTTT.

There are a few counts of this clone. The chain couples TRBV29-1 to TRBJ1-1; 10 nucleotides align to TRBD1. Germline lookup yields CDR1 SQVTM and CDR2 ANQGSEA. The CDR3 is 12 amino acids. Trimming removed 7 bases from V and 5 bases from J; junction bases left unmatched: 4. CDR3 coding DNA: TGCAGCGCCACGGGACAGGGGACTGAAGCTTTCTTT. Translating gives CSATGQGTEAFF. Full variable domain (missing parts from reference TRBV29-1 and TRBJ1-1): SAVISQKPSRDICQRGTSLTIQCQVDSQVTMMFWYRQQPGQSLTLIATANQGSEATYESGFVIDKFPISRPNLTFSTLTVSNMSPEDSSIYLCSATGQGTEAFFGQGTRLTVV.

The chain combines TRBV28 with TRBJ2-1; D remains unclear. The CDR3 extends over 12 amino acids. V lost 4 bases to trimming and J lost 5 bases, with 6 bases between them. From germline, CDR1 is MDHEN and CDR2 SYDVKM. The CDR3 nucleotides read TGTGCCAGCAGTTACAGTGACAATGAGCAGTTCTTC. This gives the protein CASSYSDNEQFF.

This clone has just a few counts. This rearrangement joins TRBV6-5 to TRBJ2-5; TRBD2 aligns across 12 bases. Germline V gene sequence: CDR1 MNHEY, CDR2 SVGAGI. The CDR3 runs 16 residues. The V gene end was trimmed by 3 bases and the J gene end by 7 bases; junction bases not matched to a gene: 9. In nucleotides, the CDR3 is TGTGCCAGCAGTTATCGGCCTAGCGGGGGGGTTGGGACCCAGTACTTC. Protein: CASSYRPSGGVGTQYF.